Below, one TCR beta chain is given with its context. The antigen remains unidentified. The data originate from a study of long-term antiretroviral therapy in people with HIV. Samples were assayed with immunoSEQ v3.0 at survey level. Measured with immunoSEQ multiplex PCR; TCRdb has only the in-frame clones, and not every one. The table has approximately 24,000 clones, approximately 88% seen once. Trimming took off 1 base at V and 5 bases at J, with 11 bases between the two ends. The CDR3 totals 14 residues. The germline V gene encodes CDR1 SEHNR and CDR2 FQNEAQ (reference sequence). General observations from the study: ART was followed by higher diversity that remained below transplant donor controls. Blood sampling spanned 2004 to 2017, possibly under older ART regimens.

None of the participants with HIV were treated outside the United States. The V gene is TRBV7-9, the J gene TRBJ1-2, with D tentatively TRBD1 (5 bases). The clonotype was recovered from a man aged 50 to 59 with HIV. Sequencing was performed on unsorted PBMCs, taken 1.8 years before starting antiretroviral therapy. In DNA form, the CDR3 reads TGTGCCAGCAGCTTAGACGGGGGGAGTTATGGCTACACCTTC. This codes for CASSLDGGSYGYTF.